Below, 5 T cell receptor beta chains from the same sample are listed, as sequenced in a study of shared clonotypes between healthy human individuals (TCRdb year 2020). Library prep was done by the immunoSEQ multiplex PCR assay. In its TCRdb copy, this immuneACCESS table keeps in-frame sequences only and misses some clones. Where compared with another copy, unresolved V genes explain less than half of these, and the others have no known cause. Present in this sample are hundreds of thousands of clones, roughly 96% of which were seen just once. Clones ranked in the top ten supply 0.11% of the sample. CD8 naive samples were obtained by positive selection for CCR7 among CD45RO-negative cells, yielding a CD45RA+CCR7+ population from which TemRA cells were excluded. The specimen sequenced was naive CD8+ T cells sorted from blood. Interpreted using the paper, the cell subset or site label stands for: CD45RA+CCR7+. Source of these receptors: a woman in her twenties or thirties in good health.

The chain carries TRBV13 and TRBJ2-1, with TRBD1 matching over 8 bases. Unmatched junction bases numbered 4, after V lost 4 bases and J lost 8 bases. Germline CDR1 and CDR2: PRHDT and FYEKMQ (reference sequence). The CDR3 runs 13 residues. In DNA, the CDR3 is TGTGCCAGCAGCTCGGACAGGGTGGATGAGCAGTTCTTC. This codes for CASSSDRVDEQFF. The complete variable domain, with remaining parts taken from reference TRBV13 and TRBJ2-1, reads AAGVIQSPRHLIKEKRETATLKCYPIPRHDTVYWYQQGPGQDPQFLISFYEKMQSDKGSIPDRFSAQQFSDYHSELNMSSLELGDSALYFCASSSDRVDEQFFGPGTRLTVL.

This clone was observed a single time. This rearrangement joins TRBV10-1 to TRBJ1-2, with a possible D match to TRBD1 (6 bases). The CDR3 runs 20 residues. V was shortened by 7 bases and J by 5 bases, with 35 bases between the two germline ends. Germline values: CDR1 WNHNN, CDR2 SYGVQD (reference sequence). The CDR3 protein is CASIPGRDTHHGSRSYGYTF. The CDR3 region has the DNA TGCGCCAGCATCCCCGGCCGGGACACCCATCACGGATCACGGTCGTATGGCTACACCTTC.

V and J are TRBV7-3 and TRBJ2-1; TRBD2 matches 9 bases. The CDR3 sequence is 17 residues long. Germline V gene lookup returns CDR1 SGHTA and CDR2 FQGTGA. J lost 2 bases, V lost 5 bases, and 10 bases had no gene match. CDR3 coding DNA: TGTGCCAGCAGCCGGGGACTAGCCGACGGACCCTACAATGAGCAGTTCTTC. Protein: CASSRGLADGPYNEQFF.

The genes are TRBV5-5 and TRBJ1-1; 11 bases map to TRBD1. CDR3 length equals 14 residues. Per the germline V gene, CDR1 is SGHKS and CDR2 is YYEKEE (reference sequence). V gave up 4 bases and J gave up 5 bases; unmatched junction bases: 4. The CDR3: CASSPDRGRTEAFF. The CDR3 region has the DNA TGTGCCAGCAGCCCGGACAGGGGGCGGACTGAAGCTTTCTTT.

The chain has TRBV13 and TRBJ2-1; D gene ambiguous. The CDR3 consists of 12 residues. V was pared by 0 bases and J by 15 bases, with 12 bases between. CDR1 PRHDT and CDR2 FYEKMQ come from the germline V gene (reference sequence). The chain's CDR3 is CASSLGRLGTFF. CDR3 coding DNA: TGTGCCAGCAGCTTAGGCCGGCTGGGAACGTTCTTC. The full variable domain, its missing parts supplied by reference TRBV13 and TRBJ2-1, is AAGVIQSPRHLIKEKRETATLKCYPIPRHDTVYWYQQGPGQDPQFLISFYEKMQSDKGSIPDRFSAQQFSDYHSELNMSSLELGDSALYFCASSLGRLGTFFGPGTRLTVL.